A single sample is the source of the 20 T cell receptor beta chains below, sequenced in a study of identical twins. In TCRdb, the 5' RACE reads were re-called with MiXCR into one record per CDR3 protein. This table has 1.5 million to 2 million distinct CDR3 sequences, roughly 35% appearing once. Sequencing was performed on cord blood. These receptors came from a newborn girl in good health.

This clonotype has just one count. The chain joins TRBV6-1 to TRBJ2-2; D is ambiguous. V was cut by 6 bases and J by 3 bases, with 17 bases left in between. Germline assignment: CDR1 MNHNS and CDR2 SASEGT. The CDR3 loop spans 16 amino acids. CDR3 amino acids: CASRGSGLSHTGELFF. The DNA for the CDR3 is TGTGCCAGCAGGGGTTCGGGCCTCTCGCACACCGGGGAGCTGTTTTTT.

The chain employs TRBV20-1 and TRBJ2-7; 16 bases agree with TRBD2. CDR1 and CDR2 from the germline V gene are DFQATT and SNEGSKA (reference sequence). This CDR3 is built from 23 residues. V lost 5 bases, J lost 6 bases, and 31 bases stayed unmatched. In DNA form, the CDR3 reads TGCAGTGCTGGGGAATCGGCTTGGGATGGGACTAGCGGGAGGGCCACCCCCTTTGGCGAGCAGTACTTC. Translation: CSAGESAWDGTSGRATPFGEQYF.

V and J are TRBV6-1 and TRBJ2-1; D remains unclear. The J call may be faulty, since TRBJ2-7 better matches the DNA end. CDR1 and CDR2 (germline): MNHNS, SASEGT. The CDR3 loop spans 16 amino acids. The CDR3 DNA reads TGTGCCAGCAGTGAAGCCTTCGGACGGGCCTACAATGAGCAGTACTTC. It translates to CASSEAFGRAYNEQYF.

This sequence joins TRBV6-6 and TRBJ1-1; D is possibly TRBD1 (5 bases). V lost 8 bases, J lost 0 bases, and 22 bases lay in between. The CDR3 sequence is 17 residues long. Germline V gives CDR1 MNHNY, CDR2 SVGAGI (reference sequence). CDR3 residues: CASPSWGSSYMNTEAFF. CDR3 DNA sequence: TGTGCCAGCCCCTCATGGGGCAGTAGCTACATGAACACTGAAGCTTTCTTT.

The rearrangement links TRBV27 to TRBJ2-7; TRBD2 is a possible D gene (5 bases). Per the germline V gene, CDR1 is MNHEY and CDR2 is SMNVEV (reference sequence). With 1 base removed from V and 3 bases from J, the gap between germline ends came to 22 bases. There are 18 residues in the CDR3. This chain's CDR3 is CASSLYAPFLRAYYEQYF. For the CDR3, the DNA is TGTGCCAGCAGTTTATATGCCCCGTTCTTGCGGGCGTACTACGAGCAGTACTTC.

This chain joins TRBV5-1 and TRBJ2-5; 7 positions match TRBD2. The last part of the DNA fits TRBJ2-7 better; the J call may be wrong. The CDR3 runs 14 residues. Germline CDR1 reads SGHRS; CDR2 reads YFSETQ. The CDR3 loop is CASSFAGVLDEQYF. DNA of the CDR3: TGCGCCAGCAGCTTCGCGGGAGTATTAGACGAGCAGTACTTC.

The chain has TRBV3-1 and TRBJ2-1, with TRBD2 as a possible D gene (5 bases). Germline CDR1 LGHDT, CDR2 YNNKEL (reference sequence). CDR3 length equals 16 residues. Trimming removed 4 bases from V and 4 bases from J, with 17 bases in between. CDR3 sequence reads: CASSPVGSLAYNEQFF. CDR3 nucleotides: TGTGCCAGCAGCCCCGTTGGTAGCCTAGCTTACAATGAGCAGTTCTTC.

In its sample, this clonotype was seen a few times. The chain carries TRBV20-1 and TRBJ2-7; no reliable D call. Trimming pared 0 bases from V and 2 bases from J, leaving 14 bases between. CDR1 DFQATT and CDR2 SNEGSKA come from the germline V gene (reference sequence). CDR3 length: 15 amino acids. The CDR3 here is CSAREGIGRPYEQYF. The CDR3 nucleotides are TGCAGTGCTAGAGAAGGGATTGGACGTCCCTACGAGCAGTACTTC.

Points on this clonotype: A read error may explain this, as a much larger clone is one base away. The chain combines TRBV27 with TRBJ2-1; possibly TRBD2 for D (6 bases). Germline V gene data show CDR1 as MNHEY and CDR2 as SMNVEV (reference sequence). This CDR3 is built from 14 residues. V lost 4 bases, J lost 3 bases, and 10 bases lay in between. This CDR3 reads CASSSSEDYNEQFF. The CDR3 bases are TGTGCCAGCAGTTCTAGCGAGGACTACAATGAGCAGTTCTTC.

Details on this clonotype: One end of the junction is discordant with germline, which a read error may explain. This chain uses TRBV5-1 with TRBJ2-5; D is perhaps TRBD2 (5 bases). CDR3 size: 14 residues. CDR1 is SGHRS, CDR2 YFSETQ, per germline. As DNA, the CDR3 is TGCGCCAGCAGCGACACTAGGCCCGAAGAGACCCTGTACTTC. This gives the protein CASSDTRPEETLYF.

The chain combines TRBV12-3 or TRBV12-4 with TRBJ2-5; 7 bases are a match to TRBD2. The CDR3 contains 15 residues. Trimming removed 1 base from V and 11 bases from J; junction bases left unmatched: 13. The CDR3 bases are TGTGCCAGCAGTTTAGAACGGGGGAGGGTGAATGAGCAGTACTTC. As protein: CASSLERGRVNEQYF.

The rearrangement joins TRBV5-1 to TRBJ2-3, with a tentative D call TRBD1 (5 bases). This CDR3 is built from 14 residues. Trimming stripped 4 bases from V and 3 bases from J, with 12 bases between. Germline loops: CDR1 SGHRS, CDR2 YFSETQ. The CDR3 protein is CASSLTRQTDTQYF. The CDR3 bases are TGCGCCAGCAGCCTAACCCGACAGACAGATACGCAGTATTTT.

Of note for this clonotype: This clone may be a read error of a much larger clone one base away. The chain joins TRBV5-1 to TRBJ2-1, with 9 positions matching TRBD1. With 0 bases clipped from V and 10 bases from J, the junction kept 2 bases outside the gene matches. This CDR3 spans 13 amino acids. Per germline, CDR1 SGHRS and CDR2 YFSETQ. The CDR3 bases are TGCGCCAGCAGCTTGGGGACAGGGGTCGAGCAGTTCTTC. This encodes CASSLGTGVEQFF.

This clonotype showed up just a few times. The gene calls are TRBV6-5 and TRBJ1-6, with D maybe TRBD1 (6 bases). Germline V gene sequence: CDR1 MNHEY, CDR2 SVGAGI. The CDR3 contains 15 residues. The ends were cut back, 4 bases at V and 8 bases at J, with 15 bases in the middle. The CDR3 DNA reads as TGTGCCAGCAGTTTGCTGTACAGGGATCATTCACCCCTCCACTTT. This encodes CASSLLYRDHSPLHF.

The chain couples TRBV20-1 to TRBJ2-7, with D possibly TRBD1 on 6 matching bases. Trimming pared 3 bases from V and 3 bases from J, leaving 12 bases between. The CDR3 has 13 residues. Per the germline V gene, CDR1 is DFQATT and CDR2 is SNEGSKA (reference sequence). In nucleotides, the CDR3 is TGCAGTGCTAGTCGGCAGGGGCTCTACGAGCAGTACTTC. Translation gives CSASRQGLYEQYF.

V usage is TRBV20-1 and J usage is TRBJ2-1; 12 nucleotides match TRBD2. The J segment lost 8 bases and the V segment lost 2 bases, leaving 4 bases of the junction unmatched. Germline CDR1 is DFQATT and CDR2 is SNEGSKA (reference sequence). The CDR3 is 14 residues long. In DNA, the CDR3 is TGCAGTGCTAGACCAGGGACTAGCGGGCATGAGCAGTTCTTC. Protein product: CSARPGTSGHEQFF.

Many counts were recorded for this clonotype. V and J are TRBV11-2 and TRBJ1-2, with a tentative D call TRBD1 (5 bases). V lost 5 bases and J 4 bases, leaving 14 bases between the germline ends. The CDR3 covers 14 residues. Germline V CDR1 and CDR2: SGHAT, FQNNGV. The CDR3: CASSQQGTSYGYTF. In nucleotides, the CDR3 is TGTGCCAGCAGCCAACAAGGGACCTCCTATGGCTACACCTTC.

V is TRBV10-3 and J is TRBJ2-5; 11 bases are shared with TRBD1. The better agreement between TRBJ2-7 and the DNA end casts doubt on the J call. Germline V lookup: CDR1 ENHRY, CDR2 SYGVKD. The CDR3 sequence is 12 residues long. The CDR3 region has the DNA TGTGCCACCGGGGACAGGGGGTACGAGCAGTACTTC. It codes for CATGDRGYEQYF.

This clonotype was observed a handful of times. The chain couples TRBV3-1 to TRBJ2-3, with a tentative D call TRBD2 (5 bases). V was shortened by 6 bases and J by 3 bases, with 13 bases between the two germline ends. The CDR3 has 14 residues. The germline gives CDR1 LGHDT, CDR2 YNNKEL (reference sequence). The CDR3 loop reads CASSFGLMTDTQYF. CDR3 in DNA: TGTGCCAGCAGTTTCGGACTGATGACAGATACGCAGTATTTT.

The sample holds many counts of this clonotype. This sequence joins TRBV6-2 or TRBV6-3 and TRBJ2-1; TRBD1 aligns across 8 bases. The CDR3 totals 16 residues. Germline-derived CDR1 and CDR2 are MNHEY and SVGEGT. With 0 bases clipped from V and 7 bases from J, the junction kept 8 bases outside the gene matches. CDR3 DNA sequence: TGTGCCAGCAGTTACTCGAAAAGGACAGGGTTGAATGAGCAGTTCTTC. This codes for CASSYSKRTGLNEQFF.